This T cell receptor beta chain was sequenced for a study of radiation and T cells in renal cell carcinoma. Some clones are missing from TCRdb's copy, which holds only in-frame ones; the method was immunoSEQ multiplex PCR. The profile shows about 22,000 clones, about 80% of them singletons. The CDR3 runs 17 residues. J was trimmed by 2 bases and V by 3 bases; bases with no gene match: 10. CDR1 and CDR2 from the germline V gene are KGHSH and LQKENI. The time point here: baseline pretreatment blood. As to treatment: 15 Gy SBRT to primary tumor, nephrectomy 4 weeks later. Clear cell pathology was present in this patient's renal cell carcinoma. Study-level findings and limits: From baseline, blood top tumor clonotypes peaked at 2 weeks post-radiation. No pretreatment tumor biopsies were available for baseline clonotypes.

As regards this clone: Its antigen is not known.

This specimen was blood, taken from a patient whose treatment included radiotherapy and nephrectomy. The rearrangement uses TRBV18 and TRBJ2-4; 7 positions match TRBD1. The receptor was derived from a man between 60 and 75 years old with renal cell carcinoma. The CDR3 protein is CASSPQQGRRTKNIQYF. The CDR3 DNA sequence: TGTGCCAGCTCACCTCAACAGGGGAGAAGGACCAAAAACATTCAGTACTTC. The variable domain in full, with the rest retrieved from reference TRBV18 and TRBJ2-4, is NAGVMQNPRHLVRRRGQEARLRCSPMKGHSHVYWYRQLPEEGLKFMVYLQKENIIDESGMPKERFSAEFPKEGPSILRIQQVVRGDSAAYFCASSPQQGRRTKNIQYFGAGTRLSVL.